A selection of T cell receptor beta chains follows, all from one sample in a study of hypomethylating agent response in myelodysplastic syndrome. Clones were sequenced by immunoSEQ multiplex PCR, and TCRdb holds only the in-frame ones, with some missing. Here the sample spans about 3,500 clones, roughly 82% being singletons. Sequencing was performed on bone marrow, taken before or after starting hypomethylating agent treatment for myelodysplastic syndrome (not recorded which). The receptor source for this set is a human donor with myelodysplastic syndrome. Each CDR3 is given with its conserved first and last residue. The order of the fields is D gene, J gene, V gene, clone size, CDR3 protein, CDR3 DNA. A D gene is named only where the DNA matches it firmly. The size of a clone is reported for some rows only, either as once, few or many, or as a class for expanded clones.

>.|TRBJ1-3|TRBV7-2|.
CASSIGPGNTIYF
TGTGCCAGCAGCATAGGGCCTGGAAACACCATATATTTT
>TRBD1|TRBJ1-2|TRBV25-1|.
CASSASGTGYGYTF
TGTGCCAGCAGTGCATCCGGGACAGGGTATGGCTACACCTTC
>.|TRBJ1-4|TRBV6-1|few
CASSEMVANEKLFF
TGTGCCAGCAGTGAAATGGTTGCAAATGAAAAACTGTTTTTT
>TRBD1|TRBJ1-3|TRBV7-3|.
CASSLNPKGQGIGNTIYF
TGTGCCAGCAGCTTAAACCCCAAGGGACAGGGAATCGGAAACACCATATATTTT
>.|TRBJ2-7|TRBV5-1|.
CASSLGGGSYEQYF
TGCGCCAGCAGCTTGGGTGGGGGATCCTACGAGCAGTACTTC
>.|TRBJ2-7|TRBV28|.
CASSIGRGHEQYF
TGTGCCAGCTCGATCGGCAGGGGCCACGAGCAGTACTTC
>.|TRBJ1-5|TRBV19|few
CASITTGSGRPQHF
TGTGCCAGTATTACCACAGGGTCGGGAAGGCCCCAGCATTTT
>.|TRBJ2-1|TRBV19|.
CASTLGGLVSYNEQFF
TGTGCCAGTACGCTGGGCGGCCTAGTCTCCTACAATGAGCAGTTCTTC
>.|TRBJ1-1|TRBV4-1|.
CASRGTTEAFF
TGCGCCAGCAGGGGGACCACTGAAGCTTTCTTT
>.|TRBJ2-5|TRBV2|.
CASSLLRSAEKETQYF
TGTGCCAGCAGTCTACTCCGGAGCGCGGAAAAAGAGACCCAGTACTTC
>TRBD1|TRBJ2-7|TRBV4-1|.
CASSWDSQTYRYEQYF
TGCGCCAGCAGCTGGGACAGCCAGACATACCGCTACGAGCAGTACTTC
>TRBD2|TRBJ2-1|TRBV2|.
CASSGLAGDVGDEQFF
TGTGCCAGCAGTGGACTAGCGGGGGACGTAGGGGATGAGCAGTTCTTC
>TRBD2|TRBJ2-3|TRBV7-9|.
CASSPGTSSDTQYF
TGTGCCAGCAGCCCCGGGACTAGCAGCGATACGCAGTATTTT
>.|TRBJ2-7|TRBV27|.
CASSLAPMVALYEQYF
TGTGCCAGCAGTCTAGCCCCTATGGTAGCACTCTACGAGCAGTACTTC
>.|TRBJ2-2|TRBV7-8|once
CASSIRGDTGELFF
TGTGCCAGCAGCATTAGAGGGGACACCGGGGAGCTGTTTTTT
>TRBD1|TRBJ1-2|TRBV5-4|.
CASSSRGQGNYGYTF
TGTGCCAGCAGCTCCCGTGGACAGGGGAACTATGGCTACACCTTC
>TRBD1|TRBJ2-3|TRBV6-6|.
CAASFRGRTDTQYF
TGTGCCGCCTCGTTTAGGGGGCGGACAGATACGCAGTATTTT
>TRBD1|TRBJ2-3|TRBV11-2|.
CASSTLTGAGDTQYF
TGTGCCAGCAGTACCCTGACAGGGGCCGGAGATACGCAGTATTTT
>.|TRBJ1-2|TRBV19|few
CASSMLYGYTF
TGTGCCAGTAGTATGCTTTATGGCTACACCTTC
>TRBD1|TRBJ1-3|TRBV28|.
CASSLSGTAFSGNTIYF
TGTGCCAGCAGCTTGTCCGGGACAGCTTTCTCTGGAAACACCATATATTTT
>.|TRBJ2-3|TRBV7-9|.
CASSLEYTDTQYF
TGTGCCAGCAGCTTAGAATACACAGATACGCAGTATTTT
>.|TRBJ1-2|TRBV5-6|.
CASSLGAWEKARGYTF
TGTGCCAGCAGCTTGGGGGCATGGGAGAAAGCGCGGGGCTACACCTTC
>TRBD1|TRBJ1-2|TRBV6-5|.
CASSLRGTVYGYTF
TGTGCCAGCAGCCTCAGGGGGACAGTCTATGGCTACACCTTC
>.|TRBJ2-2|TRBV2|once
CASTSRPNTGELFF
TGTGCCAGCACGTCGCGGCCTAACACCGGGGAGCTGTTTTTT
>.|TRBJ1-5|TRBV19|.
CASSMSAARGGQPQHF
TGTGCCAGTAGTATGAGCGCAGCTAGAGGGGGTCAGCCCCAGCATTTT
>.|TRBJ2-3|TRBV18|.
CASSPTDTQYF
TGTGCCAGCTCACCAACCGATACGCAGTATTTT
>TRBD1|TRBJ2-5|TRBV18|.
CASSRLYRGVSPQETQYF
TGTGCCAGCTCACGCCTTTACAGGGGCGTCTCGCCGCAAGAGACCCAGTACTTC
>TRBD1|TRBJ1-2|TRBV5-1|.
CASSSGTGRNYGYTF
TGCGCCAGCAGCTCCGGGACAGGGAGGAACTATGGCTACACCTTC
>TRBD2|TRBJ2-3|TRBV9|.
CASSVSGSGGVNTQYF
TGTGCCAGCAGCGTATCGGGTAGCGGGGGGGTGAATACGCAGTATTTT
>.|TRBJ2-6|TRBV7-6|.
CASSLGQLSGANVLTF
TGTGCCAGCAGCTTAGGACAGCTCTCTGGGGCCAACGTCCTGACTTTC
>TRBD2|TRBJ2-1|TRBV11-2|.
CASSLEAWGGSLDEQFF
TGTGCCAGCAGCTTAGAGGCCTGGGGGGGATCTTTAGATGAGCAGTTCTTC
>.|TRBJ1-2|TRBV19|.
CASSQAGSNYGYTF
TGTGCCAGTAGTCAGGCAGGTTCTAACTATGGCTACACCTTC
>.|TRBJ2-7|TRBV28|few
CASSSPYEQYF
TGTGCCAGCAGTAGCCCCTACGAGCAGTACTTC
>.|TRBJ2-3|TRBV19|.
CASEDSGGGTDTQYF
TGTGCCAGTGAAGATAGCGGAGGTGGCACAGATACGCAGTATTTT
>TRBD1|TRBJ1-6|TRBV5-4|.
CASSQGQPNSPLHF
TGTGCCAGCAGCCAGGGACAGCCAAATTCACCCCTCCACTTT
>TRBD1|TRBJ2-7|TRBV7-2|few
CASTEGQFYEQYF
TGTGCCAGTACCGAGGGACAGTTCTACGAGCAGTACTTC
>.|TRBJ2-2|TRBV7-2|.
CASSLMLGNTGELFF
TGTGCCAGCAGCTTAATGCTAGGCAACACCGGGGAGCTGTTTTTT
>TRBD1|TRBJ1-6|TRBV19|once
CASSPGQGNSPLHF
TGTGCCAGTAGTCCGGGACAGGGAAATTCACCCCTCCACTTT
>.|TRBJ1-1|TRBV6-5|.
CASSYLTGAEAFF
TGTGCCAGCAGTTACCTGACAGGAGCAGAAGCTTTCTTT
>.|TRBJ1-4|TRBV6-1|.
CASSEGRGGGEPHEKLFF
TGTGCCAGCAGTGAAGGTCGAGGGGGTGGGGAACCGCATGAAAAACTGTTTTTT
>.|TRBJ2-7|TRBV27|.
CASSPPRQSGEQYF
TGTGCCAGCAGTCCCCCACGACAGTCGGGTGAGCAGTACTTC
>.|TRBJ1-6|TRBV19|.
CASSIERTYNSPLHF
TGTGCCAGTAGTATAGAGCGGACCTATAATTCACCCCTCCACTTT
>TRBD2|TRBJ2-3|TRBV7-3|.
CASSLNGAGGSYTDTQYF
TGTGCCAGCAGCTTAAACGGTGCGGGGGGGTCTTACACAGATACGCAGTATTTT
>.|TRBJ2-7|TRBV2|few
CASSEGSAVTYEQYF
TGTGCCAGCAGTGAGGGTTCAGCAGTAACCTACGAGCAGTACTTC
>.|TRBJ1-4|TRBV18|.
CASSPRRGSEYGDEKLFF
TGTGCCAGCTCACCACGGAGGGGGTCCGAGTATGGGGATGAAAAACTGTTTTTT
>TRBD1|TRBJ1-3|TRBV5-1|.
CASSGYRQGKGNTIYF
TGCGCCAGCAGCGGATACCGACAGGGCAAGGGAAACACCATATATTTT
>.|TRBJ2-1|TRBV6-6|.
CASRETSYEQFF
TGTGCCAGCAGAGAAACTAGTTACGAGCAGTTCTTC
>.|TRBJ2-2|TRBV7-2|.
CASSLAAGNTGELFF
TGTGCCAGCAGCTTAGCGGCGGGAAACACCGGGGAGCTGTTTTTT
>.|TRBJ2-7|TRBV7-2|once
CASSFTSSGVTYEQYF
TGTGCCAGCAGCTTCACAAGTAGCGGAGTTACCTACGAGCAGTACTTC
>.|TRBJ2-7|TRBV13|.
CASSLGGFSYEQYF
TGTGCCAGCAGCTTAGGAGGGTTCTCCTACGAGCAGTACTTC
>TRBD2|TRBJ2-5|TRBV7-3|.
CASSIGLAGEGETQYF
TGTGCCAGCAGCATTGGACTAGCGGGAGAGGGTGAGACCCAGTACTTC
>.|TRBJ2-1|TRBV28|.
CASRSYNEQFF
TGTGCCAGCAGGAGTTACAATGAGCAGTTCTTC
>.|TRBJ1-1|TRBV4-3|.
CASSQTETRTEAFF
TGCGCCAGCAGCCAGACTGAAACACGGACTGAAGCTTTCTTT
>.|TRBJ2-3|TRBV7-2|.
CASSYTADLDTQYF
TGTGCCAGCAGCTATACAGCGGACTTGGATACGCAGTATTTT